This TCR beta chain was obtained from a study of blood T cell repertoires in COVID-19. The overall study: The United States, Italy and Spain supplied acute and convalescent COVID-19 samples. PBMCs, B-cell-depleted T cells, or T cells were the source of the cDNA or gDNA that made up the material.

Method: immunoSEQ multiplex PCR; TCRdb's copy keeps in-frame clones and lacks some. In the table there are approximately 250,000 clones, around 80% of which are singletons. Material for sequencing was PBMCs or T cells enriched from blood (not recorded which). The sequence was collected from a man aged 25-45 years with acute COVID-19.

The DNA for the CDR3 is TGCGCCAGCAGCCCCCTCGGGGATAGCAATCAGCCCCAGCATTTT. It specifies CASSPLGDSNQPQHF. The chain combines TRBV4-1 with TRBJ1-5, with no clear D. The V gene's germline CDR1 is MGHRA and CDR2 YSYEKL. Trimming shortened V by 4 bases and J by 0 bases, and 10 bases separated the two germline ends. CDR3 length: 15 amino acids.